Presented here are 23 T cell receptor beta chains from one specimen sequenced in a study of cytomegalovirus exposure and HLA in healthy donors. With 60 Vbeta and 13 Jbeta primers, the PCR was carried out. Sequencing used immunoSEQ multiplex PCR; TCRdb keeps in-frame clones, though not all of them. The table lists 30,000 to 35,000 clones. Sequenced input: PBMCs. These TCRs come from a middle-aged woman in good health and CMV-seropositive.

The chain joins TRBV10-1 to TRBJ2-5; 13 bases line up with TRBD2. The V gene's germline CDR1 is WNHNN and CDR2 SYGVQD (reference sequence). The CDR3 sequence is 16 residues long. V lost 5 bases, J lost 3 bases, and 6 bases stayed unmatched. The CDR3 region has the DNA TGCGCCAGCAGTACCAGTGGACTAGCGGGAGAAGAGACCCAGTACTTC. Amino acids: CASSTSGLAGEETQYF.

The J gene is TRBJ1-5, the V gene TRBV6-1; 8 bases line up with TRBD1. Germline V gene lookup returns CDR1 MNHNS and CDR2 SASEGT. Trimming removed 4 bases from V and 0 bases from J; junction bases left unmatched: 5. The CDR3 loop spans 16 amino acids. CDR3: CASSVTGVYSNQPQHF. DNA of the CDR3: TGTGCCAGCAGTGTGACAGGGGTTTATAGCAATCAGCCCCAGCATTTT.

This sequence joins TRBV19 and TRBJ1-1; 9 bases are a match to TRBD1. CDR1 is LNHDA and CDR2 is SQIVND in the germline V gene (reference sequence). This CDR3 is built from 13 residues. Trimming removed 5 bases from V and 10 bases from J; junction bases left unmatched: 8. The CDR3 sequence: CASSPLQGAGAFF. The CDR3 bases are TGTGCCAGTAGTCCGTTACAGGGGGCTGGAGCTTTCTTT.

The genes are TRBV5-6 and TRBJ2-7; TRBD1 is a possible D gene (5 bases). The germline CDR1 and CDR2 sequences are SGHDT and YYEEEE. This CDR3 has 16 residues. Deletions cut 3 bases from V and 3 bases from J, with 19 bases between. CDR3 region: CASSSPIGGHFYEQYF. For the CDR3, the DNA is TGTGCCAGCAGCTCTCCCATCGGCGGACACTTCTACGAGCAGTACTTC.

The chain combines TRBV5-6 with TRBJ2-2, with TRBD1 matching over 7 bases. Per germline, CDR1 SGHDT and CDR2 YYEEEE. Trimming took 0 bases from V and 4 from J; bases not matched to a gene: 6. The CDR3 runs to 16 residues. Written as DNA, the CDR3 is TGTGCCAGCAGCTTGGCGACAGGGTTTATCACCGGGGAGCTGTTTTTT. Translated, it gives CASSLATGFITGELFF. The full variable domain, with the rest looked up from reference TRBV5-6 and TRBJ2-2, is DAGVTQSPTHLIKTRGQQVTLRCSPKSGHDTVSWYQQALGQGPQFIFQYYEEEERQRGNFPDRFSGHQFPNYSSELNVNALLLGDSALYLCASSLATGFITGELFFGEGSRLTVL.

The rearrangement joins TRBV27 to TRBJ1-2, with D tentatively TRBD1 (6 bases). Per the germline V gene, CDR1 is MNHEY and CDR2 is SMNVEV (reference sequence). V lost 4 bases and J lost 2, with 17 bases in between. The CDR3 runs 16 residues. The CDR3, as DNA: TGTGCCAGCAGTTCCTTGGGGGCGCCGATGAACTATGGCTACACCTTC. Residues: CASSSLGAPMNYGYTF.

This chain joins TRBV5-6 and TRBJ2-4; TRBD1 matches at 10 bases. This CDR3 has 19 amino acids. The germline V gene encodes CDR1 SGHDT and CDR2 YYEEEE. V gave up 4 bases and J gave up 2 bases; unmatched junction bases: 15. The CDR3 reads CASSRWDRGNYESKNIQYF. The CDR3 DNA follows: TGTGCCAGCAGCCGGTGGGACAGGGGAAATTATGAGTCCAAAAACATTCAGTACTTC.

This rearrangement joins TRBV7-9 to TRBJ2-1; 7 bases map to TRBD2. Trimming at V came to 5 bases and at J to 4 bases, leaving 11 bases not matched to a gene. The CDR3 covers 16 residues. Germline V gene data show CDR1 as SEHNR and CDR2 as FQNEAQ (reference sequence). The CDR3 reads CASSPILADEYNEQFF. CDR3 DNA sequence: TGTGCCAGCAGCCCGATCCTAGCGGACGAATACAATGAGCAGTTCTTC. Drawing the rest from reference TRBV7-9 and TRBJ2-1, the complete variable domain is DTGVSQNPRHKITKRGQNVTFRCDPISEHNRLYWYRQTLGQGPEFLTYFQNEAQLEKSRLLSDRFSAERPKGSFSTLEIQRTEQGDSAMYLCASSPILADEYNEQFFGPGTRLTVL.

The rearrangement joins TRBV5-1 to TRBJ2-7, with D tentatively TRBD1 (6 bases). The CDR3 has 15 amino acids. V lost 4 bases to trimming and J lost 1 base, with 15 bases between them. The germline CDR1 and CDR2 sequences are SGHRS and YFSETQ. The CDR3 here is CASSIHRVGSYEQYF. CDR3 bases: TGCGCCAGCAGCATCCACAGGGTAGGGTCCTACGAGCAGTACTTC.

The chain carries TRBV6-1 and TRBJ2-7; possibly TRBD2 for D (6 bases). Germline V gives CDR1 MNHNS, CDR2 SASEGT. V shed 4 bases and J shed 0 bases, with 10 bases lying between them. The CDR3 sequence is 14 residues long. The chain's CDR3 is CASSVMGGSYEQYF. DNA of the CDR3: TGTGCCAGCAGTGTCATGGGGGGCTCCTACGAGCAGTACTTC.

The V and J genes are TRBV15 and TRBJ2-7; TRBD2 matches 9 bases. This CDR3 contains 15 residues. With 1 base clipped from V and 3 bases from J, the junction kept 4 bases outside the gene matches. Germline-derived CDR1 and CDR2 are LNHNV and YYDKDF (reference sequence). The DNA for the CDR3 is TGTGCCACCAGCAGAGGAGCGGGAGGACTCTACGAGCAGTACTTC. This codes for CATSRGAGGLYEQYF.

The V call is TRBV19, the J call TRBJ1-5; a weak D match, TRBD1 (5 bases). Germline CDR1 LNHDA, CDR2 SQIVND (reference sequence). V lost 4 bases to trimming and J lost 3 bases, with 25 bases between them. This CDR3 spans 19 amino acids. The CDR3 region has the DNA TGTGCCAGTAGTACCCCTCCCGAATTCCAGGGATGGGCCAATCAGCCCCAGCATTTT. It encodes CASSTPPEFQGWANQPQHF.

V usage is TRBV5-4 and J usage is TRBJ2-2, with a possible D match to TRBD2 (6 bases). Germline loops: CDR1 SGHNT, CDR2 YYREEE (reference sequence). The V end was cut by 0 bases, the J end by 4 bases, with 13 bases between. CDR3 size: 16 residues. The CDR3 nucleotides are TGTGCCAGCAGCTTGGCTGGGGGGACTGGCACCGGGGAGCTGTTTTTT. This encodes CASSLAGGTGTGELFF. The whole variable domain, remainder taken from reference TRBV5-4 and TRBJ2-2, is ETGVTQSPTHLIKTRGQQVTLRCSSQSGHNTVSWYQQALGQGPQFIFQYYREEENGRGNFPPRFSGLQFPNYSSELNVNALELDDSALYLCASSLAGGTGTGELFFGEGSRLTVL.

V is TRBV7-9 and J is TRBJ1-2; D gene uncertain. This CDR3 comprises 12 residues. Germline V gene data show CDR1 as SEHNR and CDR2 as FQNEAQ (reference sequence). Trimming left V 1 base short and J 8 bases short, with 8 bases between. This CDR3 reads CASSLGSGGYTF. Here the CDR3 DNA reads TGTGCCAGCAGCTTAGGGAGTGGAGGCTACACCTTC.

The chain uses TRBV27 and TRBJ1-2; D is possibly TRBD1 (6 bases). The CDR3 has 13 amino acids. V dropped 2 bases and J dropped 4 bases, with 8 bases sitting between them. The V gene's germline CDR1 is MNHEY and CDR2 SMNVEV (reference sequence). The DNA of the CDR3 is TGTGCCAGCAGTTTAGCAGGGGCCTATGGCTACACCTTC. Protein: CASSLAGAYGYTF.

This chain joins TRBV13 and TRBJ2-7; TRBD1 matches at 12 bases. Germline loops: CDR1 PRHDT, CDR2 FYEKMQ (reference sequence). The CDR3 has 16 residues. V dropped 5 bases and J dropped 5; count of bases not matched to a gene: 10. The DNA of the CDR3 is TGTGCCAGCAGCCGAGCAAAGGGACAGGGGGCCAACGAGCAGTACTTC. This translates into CASSRAKGQGANEQYF.

This chain links TRBV4-1 with TRBJ2-7; a possible D gene is TRBD1 (6 bases). The germline CDR1 and CDR2 sequences are MGHRA and YSYEKL. CDR3 length: 13 residues. Between the trimmed V and J ends, which lost 5 bases and 4 bases, there was a span of 12 bases. CDR3 region: CASSGKGGYEQYF. The CDR3 region has the DNA TGCGCCAGCAGCGGGAAAGGGGGTTACGAGCAGTACTTC.

The genes are TRBV4-1 and TRBJ1-4, with D possibly TRBD1 on 5 matching bases. Germline V gene sequence: CDR1 MGHRA, CDR2 YSYEKL. V was cut by 0 bases and J by 8 bases, with 10 bases left in between. The CDR3 is made up of 14 amino acids. CDR3 sequence (DNA): TGCGCCAGCAGCCAAGACAGGGTAGGGGAAAAACTGTTTTTT. This codes for CASSQDRVGEKLFF.

The V gene is TRBV28, the J gene TRBJ2-3, with a tentative D call TRBD1 (5 bases). From germline, CDR1 is MDHEN and CDR2 SYDVKM. The CDR3 loop spans 14 amino acids. Between the trimmed V and J ends, which lost 5 bases and 1 base, there was a span of 10 bases. CDR3 in DNA: TGTGCCAGCAGTCCGGACATTGGCACAGATACGCAGTATTTT. Residues: CASSPDIGTDTQYF.

The chain employs TRBV29-1 and TRBJ2-7; tentatively, D is TRBD2 (5 bases). The V end was cut by 4 bases, the J end by 0 bases, with 7 bases between. The CDR3 runs to 12 residues. Germline lookup yields CDR1 SQVTM and CDR2 ANQGSEA. CDR3 nucleotides: TGCAGCGTTGTCGGGGACTCCTACGAGCAGTACTTC. Its protein is CSVVGDSYEQYF.

The chain combines TRBV7-9 with TRBJ1-3; 8 bases line up with TRBD1. The CDR3 consists of 17 residues. Germline CDR1 is SEHNR and CDR2 is FQNEAQ (reference sequence). After removal of 1 base from V and 0 bases from J, the junction contained 5 bases not matched to a gene. CDR3 nucleotides: TGTGCCAGCAGCTTAGGGCAGGGGGCCCTCTCTGGAAACACCATATATTTT. Translated, it gives CASSLGQGALSGNTIYF.

V usage is TRBV4-1 and J usage is TRBJ1-1; D unclear. The germline gives CDR1 MGHRA, CDR2 YSYEKL. There are 14 residues in the CDR3. V was shortened by 4 bases and J by 4 bases, with 13 bases between the two germline ends. CDR3 in DNA: TGCGCCAGCAGCCCGGGAGCGGGCGGCACTGAAGCTTTCTTT. Residues: CASSPGAGGTEAFF.

The chain couples TRBV6-5 to TRBJ2-2; 8 bases match TRBD2. Germline CDR1 and CDR2: MNHEY and SVGAGI. This CDR3 is 15 amino acids long. V lost 6 bases to trimming and J lost 0 bases; unmatched junction nucleotides: 3. CDR3 sequence reads: CASRRLAPNTGELFF. The CDR3, as DNA: TGTGCCAGCAGGCGACTAGCGCCGAACACCGGGGAGCTGTTTTTT.